The 5 T cell receptor beta chains below come from one sample, sequenced in a study of CD8 T cells in ankylosing spondylitis. MiXCR, run by TCRdb on the 5' RACE reads, gives a single entry per CDR3 protein. In the table there are 150,000 or so distinct CDR3 sequences, about 32% of which are singletons. Sequencing was performed on synovial fluid, either unsorted or a sorted T cell fraction (not recorded which). The receptor set was obtained from a male donor with ankylosing spondylitis.

This clonotype has more than one count but fewer than ten. This rearrangement joins TRBV6-1 to TRBJ2-3; D gene unclear. This CDR3 comprises 14 residues. Germline assignment: CDR1 MNHNS and CDR2 SASEGT. V lost 4 bases and J 6 bases, leaving 14 bases between the germline ends. This CDR3 reads CASSGGSVLDTQYF. The CDR3 bases are TGTGCCAGCAGTGGAGGTTCGGTCCTGGATACGCAGTATTTT.

The chain recombines TRBV6-1 with TRBJ2-3; the match to TRBD2 covers 7 bases. The junction had 11 bases not matched to a gene; V was cut back by 11 bases and J by 3 bases. The CDR3 has 14 amino acids. The germline V gene has CDR1 MNHNS and CDR2 SASEGT. The CDR3 region is CAGKTSVDTDTQYF. CDR3 DNA sequence: TGTGCCGGCAAAACTAGCGTGGATACAGATACGCAGTATTTT.

The chain uses TRBV5-1 and TRBJ1-4; 11 bases fit TRBD1. Germline V CDR1 and CDR2: SGHRS, YFSETQ. The CDR3 extends over 16 amino acids. V was clipped by 4 bases and J by 1 base; unmatched bases: 3. CDR3 DNA sequence: TGCGCCAGCAGCGTCGGGACAGGGGGAACTAATGAAAAACTGTTTTTT. It codes for CASSVGTGGTNEKLFF.

This clonotype was observed a handful of times. The chain couples TRBV5-1 to TRBJ2-1; 12 bases match TRBD2. Germline V gene lookup returns CDR1 SGHRS and CDR2 YFSETQ. Germline trimming cut 5 bases from V and 3 bases from J; bases unmatched to any gene: 18. The CDR3 length is 20 residues. The DNA for the CDR3 is TGCGCCAGCAGGTATCAAACCCAGACTAGCGGGAGTTTCCTCTACAATGAGCAGTTCTTC. Encoded protein: CASRYQTQTSGSFLYNEQFF. Using reference TRBV5-1 and TRBJ2-1 for the parts outside the CDR3, the full variable domain is KAGVTQTPRYLIKTRGQQVTLSCSPISGHRSVSWYQQTPGQGLQFLFEYFSETQRNKGNFPGRFSGRQFSNSRSEMNVSTLELGDSALYLCASRYQTQTSGSFLYNEQFFGPGTRLTVL.

The V gene is TRBV28, the J gene TRBJ2-7; 10 bases align to TRBD2. This CDR3 region has 15 residues. The V and J ends lost 8 bases and 2 bases, in that order; junction bases with no gene match: 9. CDR1 and CDR2 from the germline V gene are MDHEN and SYDVKM. CDR3 region: CASGPAGLATYEQYF. The CDR3 nucleotides are TGTGCCAGCGGACCCGCGGGACTAGCGACCTACGAGCAGTACTTC. The whole variable domain, remainder taken from reference TRBV28 and TRBJ2-7, is DVKVTQSSRYLVKRTGEKVFLECVQDMDHENMFWYRQDPGLGLRLIYFSYDVKMKEKGDIPEGYSVSREKKERFSLILESASTNQTSMYLCASGPAGLATYEQYFGPGTRLTVT.